This T cell receptor beta chain was obtained from a study of cytomegalovirus exposure and HLA in healthy donors. For this clone: The antigen remains unidentified.

The germline gives CDR1 SGHTA, CDR2 FQGNSA. The CDR3 sequence is 14 residues long. With V trimmed by 7 bases and J by 2 bases, 4 bases remained unmatched. The PCR had 60 Vbeta and 13 Jbeta primers. Sequencing used immunoSEQ multiplex PCR; TCRdb keeps in-frame clones, though not all of them. The table has some 140,000 clones, just under 80% seen once; the top ten hold approximately 1.1%. Everyone who donated was a healthy bone marrow donor. Findings and caveats of the study: Under in vitro conditions, a few CMV-associated chains were confirmed as specific for CMV antigens. Available immune exposure information was restricted to CMV serostatus only. In most subjects, TCR beta sequences reportedly gave accurate predictions of HLA-A and HLA-B alleles.

Sequencing was performed on PBMCs. The V and J genes are TRBV7-2 and TRBJ2-1; 8 nucleotides match TRBD1. The sequence came from a male donor in good health and CMV-seronegative. CDR3 DNA sequence: TGTGCCAGCAAAACAGGGGGGACCTACAATGAGCAGTTCTTC. The encoded protein is CASKTGGTYNEQFF.